This T cell receptor (beta chain) emerged from a study of cytomegalovirus exposure and HLA in healthy donors. 60 Vbeta and 13 Jbeta primers were used in PCR. Libraries were prepared by immunoSEQ multiplex PCR; TCRdb keeps only in-frame clonotypes and omits some of them. The sample contains tens of thousands of clones, 80% of which appear only once. Germline V gene lookup returns CDR1 LNHDA and CDR2 SQIVND (reference sequence). The V end lost 4 bases, the J end lost 7 bases, and 22 bases lay between the germline ends. The CDR3 is 16 residues long. This receptor was taken from a man aged 25-45 years in good health and CMV-seronegative. Sequenced input: PBMCs. The rearrangement links TRBV19 to TRBJ1-1; the D gene is possibly TRBD1 (5 bases). In nucleotides, the CDR3 is TGTGCCAGTAGTACCCAGGTAGGGACTGGGCCAGTTGAAGCTTTCTTT. It yields the protein CASSTQVGTGPVEAFF.